The T cell receptor beta chain described here comes from a study of blood T cell repertoires in COVID-19. CDR1 LNHDA and CDR2 SQIVND come from the germline V gene (reference sequence). The CDR3 spans 11 residues. In the authors' methods: It was from reference gene primer amplification that nucleated cell counts were estimated. Sequencing was performed with immunoSEQ multiplex PCR; in TCRdb, only in-frame clones are kept and a portion is missing. V and J calls plus clone size are reproduced from that table; the DNA served to infer D and trimming. The table shows under 120,000 clones, with 75% to 90% occurring only once.

The clonotype was recovered from a woman of 80 years or more with acute or convalescent COVID-19. The chain combines TRBV19 with TRBJ1-5; D is undetermined. Sequencing input: peripheral blood. CDR3 DNA: TGTTGCCGCGGGGAAAATCAGCCCCAGCATTTT. Its translation is CCRGENQPQHF.